A selection of T cell receptor beta chains follows, all from one sample in a study of T-cell memory formation after mild COVID-19. TCRdb re-analysed the 5' RACE reads in MiXCR, keeping a single row per CDR3 protein. The table lists about 180,000 distinct CDR3 sequences, approximately 18% of them singletons. The sequenced sample was PBMCs or a T cell subset sorted from them (not recorded which). The source of these receptors is a man younger than 35 who had mild COVID-19 (a few samples of this study predate the infection). Cell type and time point are not known. Each CDR3 is given with its conserved first and last residue. A D gene is named only where the DNA matches it firmly. Not all rows give a size; the values are once, few, many and, for expanded clones, a class.

j_gene	abundance	v_gene	d_gene	CDR3aa	CDR3nt
TRBJ2-3	NA	TRBV5-5	NA	CASSLDLTTDTQYF	TGTGCCAGCAGCTTGGATCTTACTACAGATACGCAGTATTTT
TRBJ1-1	many	TRBV5-1	NA	CASSYRDSGENTEAFF	TGCGCCAGCAGCTACCGGGACTCTGGGGAGAACACTGAAGCTTTCTTT
TRBJ2-1	few	TRBV2	TRBD2	CASSGGGSSYNEQFF	TGTGCCAGCAGTGGGGGGGGGAGCTCCTACAATGAGCAGTTCTTC
TRBJ1-1	few	TRBV5-6	TRBD1	CASSLWDRVNTEAFF	TGTGCCAGCAGCCTGTGGGACAGGGTAAACACTGAAGCTTTCTTT
TRBJ2-2	few	TRBV5-1	TRBD2	CASSFLAGYTGELFF	TGCGCCAGCAGCTTTCTAGCGGGGTACACCGGGGAGCTGTTTTTT
TRBJ2-3	NA	TRBV5-1	NA	CASSRGGYTDTQYF	TGCGCCAGCAGCCGAGGTGGATACACAGATACGCAGTATTTT
TRBJ2-5	few	TRBV7-2	TRBD1	CASSSGGQGWETQYF	TGTGCCAGCAGCTCAGGCGGACAGGGTTGGGAGACCCAGTACTTC
TRBJ2-2	few	TRBV5-1	NA	CASSLAGIRTGELFF	TGCGCCAGCAGCTTGGCCGGAATTCGGACCGGGGAGCTGTTTTTT
TRBJ2-1	many	TRBV5-1	NA	CASGPGLAGEFF	TGCGCCAGCGGCCCGGGCCTCGCTGGGGAGTTCTTC
TRBJ1-2	many	TRBV7-2	NA	CASSLSGLNYGYTF	TGTGCCAGCAGCTTATCCGGGCTCAACTATGGCTACACCTTC
TRBJ2-3	few	TRBV7-2	TRBD2	CASSLVAQRGGPDTQYF	TGTGCCAGCAGCTTAGTCGCCCAGCGGGGGGGCCCAGATACGCAGTATTTT
TRBJ1-4	NA	TRBV6-6	NA	CASSYPTDALASNEKLFF	TGTGCCAGCAGTTACCCCACTGACGCCCTGGCCAGTAATGAAAAACTGTTTTTT
TRBJ2-4	few	TRBV27	TRBD1	CASKDRSKNIQYF	TGTGCCAGCAAGGACAGGTCCAAAAACATTCAGTACTTC
TRBJ1-1	NA	TRBV6-2/TRBV6-3	NA	CASSPLRDGTEAFF	TGTGCCAGCAGCCCCCTACGGGACGGCACTGAAGCTTTCTTT
TRBJ1-1	NA	TRBV7-2	NA	CASSFNTGNTEAFF	TGTGCCAGCAGCTTTAATACAGGGAACACTGAAGCTTTCTTT
TRBJ1-3	few	TRBV27	NA	CASSRGASGNTIYF	TGTGCCAGCAGCAGGGGCGCGAGTGGAAACACCATATATTTT
TRBJ1-1	NA	TRBV6-2/TRBV6-3	NA	CASSTQQGTEAFF	TGTGCCAGCAGTACCCAACAGGGCACTGAAGCTTTCTTT
TRBJ2-3	many	TRBV12-3/TRBV12-4	NA	CASSSTVTQYF	TGTGCCAGCAGTAGCACGGTTACGCAGTATTTT
TRBJ1-1	NA	TRBV11-2	NA	CASSLRAGPNTEAFF	TGTGCCAGCAGCTTACGGGCAGGGCCGAACACTGAAGCTTTCTTT
TRBJ2-5	few	TRBV2	TRBD1	CASEGQAMETQYF	TGTGCCAGTGAGGGACAGGCTATGGAGACCCAGTACTTC
TRBJ1-3	few	TRBV4-1	NA	CASSQEGQISGNTIYF	TGCGCCAGCAGCCAAGAGGGACAAATATCTGGAAACACCATATATTTT
TRBJ2-3	NA	TRBV5-6	NA	CASSLVPRVGDTQYF	TGTGCCAGCAGCTTGGTCCCGAGGGTGGGAGATACGCAGTATTTT
TRBJ1-2	few	TRBV7-2	NA	CASSLAGESGYTF	TGTGCCAGCAGCTTAGCAGGGGAAAGCGGCTACACCTTC
TRBJ2-6	NA	TRBV7-3	TRBD2	CASSRHAPGLATGANVLTF	TGTGCCAGCAGCCGTCACGCCCCGGGACTAGCGACTGGGGCCAACGTCCTGACTTTC
TRBJ1-2	few	TRBV7-9	NA	CASSLAKRDVGNYGYTF	TGTGCCAGCAGCTTAGCGAAAAGGGACGTCGGAAACTATGGCTACACCTTC
TRBJ2-5	NA	TRBV20-1	TRBD2	CSLIAGGRPPETQYF	TGCAGTCTCATAGCGGGGGGGCGGCCGCCAGAGACCCAGTACTTC
TRBJ2-3	NA	TRBV20-1	NA	CSASYSGRTDTQYF	TGCAGTGCTAGTTATAGCGGTCGCACAGATACGCAGTATTTT
TRBJ2-7	few	TRBV4-1	NA	CASSQEGRGGYSYEQYF	TGCGCCAGCAGCCAAGAGGGTCGAGGGGGATATTCCTACGAGCAGTACTTC